This T cell receptor (beta chain) was sequenced during a study of T cells expressing NK-cell markers. Study summary: Repertoire data for TCR beta were derived from sorted T cells (CD3+CD56+NKG2C+, CD3+CD56+NKG2C- and CD3+CD56-NKG2C+). Out of eight donors sequenced, seven tested HCMV-seropositive and the remaining one seronegative.

In germline, CDR1 is LGHDT, CDR2 YNNKEL (reference sequence). The CDR3 has 14 amino acids. Reprocessing the 5' RACE reads, TCRdb reports a single entry for every CDR3 protein and omits DNA. This sample's table reports 300,000 to 450,000 distinct CDR3 sequences. Findings and caveats of the study: The CD3+CD56-NKG2C+ fraction of several donors was likewise dominated by these clonotypes. Dominant NKG2C+ clonotype frequencies of roughly 1.0-7.0% of CD8+ T cells were measured in over five donors.

Comments on this clonotype: No antigen is known for it.

This TCR derives from a man aged 18-75 years in good health. The sequenced sample consisted of blood T cells: a sorted CD56 or NKG2C T cell subset, CD4+ or CD8+ T cells, or bulk PBMC T cells (not recorded which). The V call is TRBV3-1, the J call TRBJ2-7; as DNA is missing, the TRBD1 call by TCRdb cannot be tested. CDR3 residues: CASSHGTGSYEQYF.